Below, 30 T cell receptor beta chains from the same sample are listed, as sequenced in a study of cytomegalovirus exposure and HLA in healthy donors. PCR employed 60 Vbeta and 13 Jbeta primers. Libraries were prepared by immunoSEQ multiplex PCR; TCRdb keeps only in-frame clonotypes and omits some of them. Among 100,000 or so clones listed, around 85% were seen once. The specimen sequenced was PBMCs. Receptors originate from a man aged 25 to 45 in good health and CMV-seronegative.

V is TRBV5-1 and J is TRBJ1-1; D is unresolved. V was cut by 5 bases and J by 1 base, with 6 bases left in between. CDR1 is SGHRS, CDR2 YFSETQ, per germline. This CDR3 comprises 12 residues. CDR3 sequence reads: CASREGNTEAFF. DNA for the CDR3: TGCGCCAGCAGAGAGGGGAACACTGAAGCTTTCTTT. The full variable domain, completed using reference TRBV5-1 and TRBJ1-1, is KAGVTQTPRYLIKTRGQQVTLSCSPISGHRSVSWYQQTPGQGLQFLFEYFSETQRNKGNFPGRFSGRQFSNSRSEMNVSTLELGDSALYLCASREGNTEAFFGQGTRLTVV.

The V call is TRBV4-1, the J call TRBJ1-1; D is unclear. Germline assignment: CDR1 MGHRA and CDR2 YSYEKL. There are 14 residues in the CDR3. Deletions cut 1 base from V and 4 bases from J, with 10 bases between. The DNA for the CDR3 is TGCGCCAGCAGCCAAGTCGCGATTTCCACTGAAGCTTTCTTT. The encoded protein is CASSQVAISTEAFF.

This clone was found once. The rearrangement joins TRBV4-3 to TRBJ2-1, with 10 bases identical to TRBD2. Germline loops: CDR1 LGHNA, CDR2 YSLEER. The CDR3 sequence is 18 residues long. Trimming removed 3 bases from V and 5 bases from J; junction bases left unmatched: 13. The CDR3 nucleotides are TGCGCCAGCAGCCAGGGAGGGTGGGGAAGCGGGAGGGACAATGAGCAGTTCTTC. Encoded protein: CASSQGGWGSGRDNEQFF.

The rearrangement joins TRBV7-7 to TRBJ2-5; maybe TRBD2 (5 bases). V lost 1 base and J lost 2, with 5 bases in between. The CDR3 is made up of 13 amino acids. The germline gives CDR1 SSHAT, CDR2 FNYEAQ (reference sequence). CDR3 residues: CASSLGLQETQYF. Written as DNA, the CDR3 is TGTGCCAGCAGCTTAGGACTACAAGAGACCCAGTACTTC.

This chain links TRBV7-3 with TRBJ1-1, with D uncertain. Germline V gene data show CDR1 as SGHTA and CDR2 as FQGTGA. V lost 2 bases, J lost 1 base, and 5 bases lay in between. The CDR3 length is 13 residues. For the CDR3, the DNA is TGTGCCAGCAGCTTAGGCTCGAACACTGAAGCTTTCTTT. This codes for CASSLGSNTEAFF. The full variable domain, with the rest looked up from reference TRBV7-3 and TRBJ1-1, is GAGVSQTPSNKVTEKGKYVELRCDPISGHTALYWYRQSLGQGPEFLIYFQGTGAADDSGLPNDRFFAVRPEGSVSTLKIQRTERGDSAVYLCASSLGSNTEAFFGQGTRLTVV.

The chain combines TRBV7-9 with TRBJ1-5, with a possible D match to TRBD1 (6 bases). The V gene lost 0 bases and the J gene lost 0 bases, with 9 bases spanning the gap. The germline V gene has CDR1 SEHNR and CDR2 FQNEAQ (reference sequence). The CDR3 spans 16 residues. CDR3 in amino acids: CASSLAGGGSNQPQHF. The DNA for the CDR3 is TGTGCCAGCAGCTTAGCAGGGGGTGGTAGCAATCAGCCCCAGCATTTT.

This clone was observed once. CDR3 DNA: TGTGCCAGTAGTATCCGCCTCGAGGGATATAGCTCCTACGAGCAGTACTTC. Translation: CASSIRLEGYSSYEQYF. The J gene is TRBJ2-7, the V gene TRBV19; tentatively, D is TRBD2 (5 bases). CDR3 size: 17 residues. CDR1 is LNHDA and CDR2 is SQIVND in the germline V gene (reference sequence). V lost 3 bases and J lost 0, with 18 bases in between. The entire variable domain, with the rest obtained from reference TRBV19 and TRBJ2-7, is as follows: DGGITQSPKYLFRKEGQNVTLSCEQNLNHDAMYWYRQDPGQGLRLIYYSQIVNDFQKGDIAEGYSVSREKKESFPLTVTSAQKNPTAFYLCASSIRLEGYSSYEQYFGPGTRLTVT.

As to this clone: The junction differs from germline at one of its ends, possibly a read error. The genes are TRBV7-7 and TRBJ2-5; D perhaps matches TRBD1 (5 bases). Looked up from germline, CDR1 is SSHAT and CDR2 is FNYEAQ (reference sequence). The CDR3 consists of 13 residues. CDR3 region: CASSRDRQETQYF. CDR3 DNA: TGTGCTAGCAGCAGAGACAGACAAGAGACCCAGTACTTC.

This clone was seen just once. The V and J genes are TRBV7-3 and TRBJ2-7; D is perhaps TRBD1 (5 bases). Germline CDR1 SGHTA, CDR2 FQGTGA. V was pared by 5 bases and J by 3 bases, with 11 bases between. CDR3 length equals 13 residues. DNA of the CDR3: TGTGCCAGCAGCGAAAAAAGGGGCTACGAGCAGTACTTC. It encodes CASSEKRGYEQYF.

This sequence joins TRBV10-3 and TRBJ2-3; D perhaps matches TRBD1 (6 bases). Germline V gene lookup returns CDR1 ENHRY and CDR2 SYGVKD. V was cut by 4 bases and J by 0 bases, with 17 bases left in between. This CDR3 is built from 17 residues. Here the CDR3 DNA reads TGTGCCATCAGTGGAGGGGGAAGAACGGATAGCACAGATACGCAGTATTTT. Its translation: CAISGGGRTDSTDTQYF.

The chain is built from TRBV10-3 and TRBJ1-5, with D uncertain. The CDR3 has 15 amino acids. The V end lost 7 bases, the J end lost 0 bases, and 13 bases lay between the germline ends. Germline V lookup: CDR1 ENHRY, CDR2 SYGVKD. CDR3 amino acids: CAIIGSIYSNQPQHF. Written as DNA, the CDR3 is TGTGCCATCATCGGTTCCATATATAGCAATCAGCCCCAGCATTTT.

The rearrangement links TRBV5-4 to TRBJ2-6; D is uncertain. V was clipped by 0 bases and J by 0 bases, with 7 bases between them. The CDR3 has 16 amino acids. Germline CDR1 and CDR2: SGHNT and YYREEE (reference sequence). The CDR3 bases are TGTGCCAGCAGCTTGGCCATGCGCTCTGGGGCCAACGTCCTGACTTTC. Translating it yields CASSLAMRSGANVLTF.

This clone showed up just once. J is TRBJ1-3 and V is TRBV7-8; D is undetermined. CDR1 is SGHVS, CDR2 FQNEAQ, per germline. Trimming took off 5 bases at V and 0 bases at J, with 8 bases between the two ends. The length of the CDR3 is 14 residues. The CDR3 coding sequence is TGTGCCAGCAGCCTATCGGGCTCTGGAAACACCATATATTTT. Translated: CASSLSGSGNTIYF.

The chain has TRBV28 and TRBJ2-5; TRBD1 might be the D (7 bases). The CDR3 length is 15 residues. Germline CDR1 is MDHEN and CDR2 is SYDVKM. The V gene lost 4 bases and the J gene lost 5 bases, with 17 bases spanning the gap. CDR3: CASSSQGGPQETQYF. CDR3 in DNA: TGTGCCAGCAGTTCCCAGGGGGGCCCCCAGGAGACCCAGTACTTC.

CDR3 bases: TGTGCCATCTTCTCCCCAGTTAACTACAATGAGCAGTTCTTC. It codes for CAIFSPVNYNEQFF. The rearrangement joins TRBV28 to TRBJ2-1; unclear D gene. CDR3 size: 14 residues. The ends were cut back, 10 bases at V and 3 bases at J, with 16 bases in the middle. Germline V gene data show CDR1 as MDHEN and CDR2 as SYDVKM.

This chain joins TRBV12-5 and TRBJ2-5, with a weak D call TRBD2 (6 bases). The germline V and J ends were trimmed by 7 bases and 4 bases, with 19 bases remaining between them. The CDR3 is 15 amino acids. Germline-derived CDR1 and CDR2 are LGHNT and FRNRAP. The CDR3, as DNA: TGTGCTAGTGAAAGGGGAGTCCCCGGGGGAGAGACCCAGTACTTC. It specifies CASERGVPGGETQYF.

The rearrangement joins TRBV9 to TRBJ2-5, with 9 positions matching TRBD2. CDR3 length equals 16 residues. Trimming took 4 bases from V and 1 from J; bases not matched to a gene: 8. Germline-derived CDR1 and CDR2 are SGDLS and YYNGEE. The CDR3 spells CASSPLPTSGQETQYF. DNA for the CDR3: TGTGCCAGCAGCCCTCTCCCGACTAGCGGCCAAGAGACCCAGTACTTC.

This rearrangement joins TRBV7-8 to TRBJ2-3; 8 nucleotides agree with TRBD2. V was clipped by 6 bases and J by 5 bases; unmatched bases: 10. CDR3 size: 15 residues. Germline V lookup: CDR1 SGHVS, CDR2 FQNEAQ. The CDR3 coding sequence is TGTGCCAGCAGTCCCACTAGCGGCGGAGGAGATACGCAGTATTTT. Translated, it gives CASSPTSGGGDTQYF.

The rearrangement joins TRBV9 to TRBJ1-2; perhaps TRBD1 as D (6 bases). Germline loops: CDR1 SGDLS, CDR2 YYNGEE. Trimming stripped 3 bases from V and 5 bases from J, with 14 bases between. This CDR3 comprises 14 residues. The CDR3 DNA reads TGTGCCAGCAGCGGGGACACTGGGCGGTATGGCTACACCTTC. Translating it yields CASSGDTGRYGYTF. The entire variable domain, with the rest obtained from reference TRBV9 and TRBJ1-2, is as follows: DSGVTQTPKHLITATGQRVTLRCSPRSGDLSVYWYQQSLDQGLQFLIQYYNGEERAKGNILERFSAQQFPDLHSELNLSSLELGDSALYFCASSGDTGRYGYTFGSGTRLTVV.

Comment on this clone: Relative to the germline gene, one junction end is altered; a read error may explain this. The CDR3 DNA sequence: TGCGCCAGCAGCCCCCGCCGGACTAGCGGGGGGGGAGAGGCCCAGTACTTC. As protein: CASSPRRTSGGGEAQYF. The rearrangement joins TRBV5-1 to TRBJ2-5, with 15 bases aligning to TRBD2. CDR1 and CDR2 (germline): SGHRS, YFSETQ. The CDR3 is 17 residues long.

This chain links TRBV5-1 with TRBJ2-7; 10 bases map to TRBD2. The CDR3 length is 15 residues. The germline CDR1 and CDR2 sequences are SGHRS and YFSETQ. Trimming at V came to 3 bases and at J to 4 bases, leaving 7 bases not matched to a gene. The CDR3 is CASSSLAGVRYEQYF. The CDR3 DNA is TGCGCCAGCAGCTCCCTAGCGGGAGTTCGGTACGAGCAGTACTTC.

This chain connects TRBV30 to TRBJ1-6; D is uncertain. This CDR3 is 12 amino acids long. The V gene's germline CDR1 is GTSNPN and CDR2 SVGIG (reference sequence). V lost 0 bases and J lost 13, with 10 bases in between. The CDR3 spells CAWSVTGVPLHF. The CDR3 region has the DNA TGTGCCTGGAGTGTAACCGGGGTGCCCCTCCACTTT.

The genes are TRBV19 and TRBJ2-6, with D maybe TRBD1 (5 bases). Trimming pared 1 base from V and 3 bases from J, leaving 7 bases between. CDR3 length: 15 amino acids. From germline, CDR1 is LNHDA and CDR2 SQIVND (reference sequence). For the CDR3, the DNA is TGTGCCAGTAGTATAGGGGGCCTTGGGGCCAACGTCCTGACTTTC. Translated: CASSIGGLGANVLTF. Supplemented by reference TRBV19 and TRBJ2-6, the full variable domain reads DGGITQSPKYLFRKEGQNVTLSCEQNLNHDAMYWYRQDPGQGLRLIYYSQIVNDFQKGDIAEGYSVSREKKESFPLTVTSAQKNPTAFYLCASSIGGLGANVLTFGAGSRLTVL.

The rearrangement links TRBV28 to TRBJ1-2; 8 nucleotides match TRBD1. The CDR3 contains 14 residues. Germline CDR1 reads MDHEN; CDR2 reads SYDVKM. The trim removed 7 bases at V and 4 bases at J, leaving 8 bases unmatched. In nucleotides, the CDR3 is TGTGCCAGCAAGGTACAGGGGGGTGCCTATGGCTACACCTTC. As protein: CASKVQGGAYGYTF.

This clone was found once. The CDR3 protein is CASSLSAGGLAGELFF. The CDR3 DNA follows: TGTGCCAGCAGCTTGTCCGCGGGGGGATTAGCCGGGGAGCTGTTTTTT. The chain couples TRBV5-4 to TRBJ2-2; 8 nucleotides line up with TRBD2. V shed 1 base, J shed 6 bases, and the junction held 8 bases outside the gene matches. CDR3 size: 16 residues. Germline V gene sequence: CDR1 SGHNT, CDR2 YYREEE (reference sequence). The whole variable domain, remainder taken from reference TRBV5-4 and TRBJ2-2, is ETGVTQSPTHLIKTRGQQVTLRCSSQSGHNTVSWYQQALGQGPQFIFQYYREEENGRGNFPPRFSGLQFPNYSSELNVNALELDDSALYLCASSLSAGGLAGELFFGEGSRLTVL.

CDR3 region: CASSFRTGTHTQYF. DNA of the CDR3: TGTGCCAGCAGCTTTAGGACAGGGACTCATACGCAGTATTTT. The V call is TRBV28, the J call TRBJ2-3, with 8 nucleotides matching TRBD1. J gave up 7 bases and V 6 bases, and 9 bases lay outside the gene matches. CDR3 length: 14 residues. Germline loops: CDR1 MDHEN, CDR2 SYDVKM. Looking up the rest from reference TRBV28 and TRBJ2-3 gives the full variable domain: DVKVTQSSRYLVKRTGEKVFLECVQDMDHENMFWYRQDPGLGLRLIYFSYDVKMKEKGDIPEGYSVSREKKERFSLILESASTNQTSMYLCASSFRTGTHTQYFGPGTRLTVL.

The genes are TRBV7-8 and TRBJ1-5; D is uncertain. Between the trimmed V and J ends, which lost 3 bases and 5 bases, there was a span of 17 bases. The germline V gene has CDR1 SGHVS and CDR2 FQNEAQ. This CDR3 contains 16 residues. CDR3 loop: CASSFGVLSVDQPQHF. In DNA, the CDR3 is TGTGCCAGCAGCTTCGGAGTGTTGAGTGTTGATCAGCCCCAGCATTTT. Full variable domain (outside the CDR3, taken from reference TRBV7-8 and TRBJ1-5): GAGVSQSPRYKVAKRGQDVALRCDPISGHVSLFWYQQALGQGPEFLTYFQNEAQLDKSGLPSDRFFAERPEGSVSTLKIQRTQQEDSAVYLCASSFGVLSVDQPQHFGDGTRLSIL.

This CDR3 reads CASSFRGRYSNQPQHF. CDR3 nucleotides: TGTGCCAGCAGCTTTAGGGGTCGGTATAGCAATCAGCCCCAGCATTTT. The chain is built from TRBV5-8 and TRBJ1-5; possibly TRBD1 for D (5 bases). The CDR3 length is 16 residues. V was clipped by 2 bases and J by 0 bases, with 12 bases between them. Germline values: CDR1 SGHTS, CDR2 YDEGEE. Full variable domain (rest looked up from reference TRBV5-8 and TRBJ1-5): EAGVTQSPTHLIKTRGQQATLRCSPISGHTSVYWYQQALGLGLQFLLWYDEGEERNRGNFPPRFSGRQFPNYSSELNVNALELEDSALYLCASSFRGRYSNQPQHFGDGTRLSIL.

This clone was seen a few times. This chain connects TRBV28 to TRBJ2-1; D might be TRBD1 (6 bases). V dropped 6 bases and J dropped 4 bases, with 13 bases sitting between them. The CDR3 totals 14 residues. In germline, CDR1 is MDHEN, CDR2 SYDVKM. CDR3 bases: TGTGCCAGCAGCCCCGGACAGACATACAATGAGCAGTTCTTC. This gives the protein CASSPGQTYNEQFF.

This chain uses TRBV5-1 with TRBJ2-7; 14 bases map to TRBD2. Trimming removed 4 bases from V and 6 bases from J; junction bases left unmatched: 6. CDR3 length: 15 residues. Looked up from germline, CDR1 is SGHRS and CDR2 is YFSETQ. CDR3 coding DNA: TGCGCCAGCAGCCTGGGGACTAGCGGGAGTGGCGAGCAGTACTTC. Its protein is CASSLGTSGSGEQYF.